The source of this TCR beta chain is a study of OX40 agonist ivuxolimab in advanced cancers. Study-level findings and limits: The investigators did not determine what antigen specificity the expanded peripheral T cells had. Expanded clones were, on average, more numerous in CD8+ T cells than in CD4+.

About this clone itself: Its cognate antigen is unknown. The sample carries other DNA sequences with the same CDR3.

Sequencing used immunoSEQ multiplex PCR; TCRdb keeps in-frame clones, though not all of them. The profile shows some 150,000 clones, 90% of them singletons. The CDR3 has 14 amino acids. Germline assignment: CDR1 SGHRS and CDR2 YFSETQ. With 2 bases clipped from V and 4 bases from J, the junction kept 1 base outside the gene matches. The source of this sequence is an adult with an advanced solid tumor such as melanoma, head and neck, liver or kidney cancer. The sequencing used CD4+ or CD8+ T cells sorted from blood, collected in a trial of the OX40 agonist ivuxolimab. The chain carries TRBV5-1 and TRBJ2-3, with 10 bases matching TRBD1. As DNA, the CDR3 is TGCGCCAGCAGCTTAGGACAGGGGGCAGATACGCAGTATTTT. Encoded protein: CASSLGQGADTQYF.